This entry is about one TCR beta chain. Its specificity is unknown. The junction does not match germline at one end; this may be a read error. The data originate from a study of T cell repertoires in cytomegalovirus infection. Turning to the study itself: As its CMV epitopes, the study selected recently identified HLA-C-restricted and well-studied HLA-B-restricted targets. Indications of both CMV infection and matching HLA type were provided by public TCR beta signatures.

The CDR3 spans 15 residues. Findings and limits, study-wide: There were carriers of CMV plus the relevant HLA, and cumulative public TCR beta family frequency identified them.

TCRdb used MiXCR to reprocess the reads, holding one entry per CDR3 protein. The sample shows approximately 73,000 distinct CDR3 sequences, roughly 40% of them seen only once. This rearrangement joins TRBV5-3 to TRBJ2-1, with no clear D. TRBV5-3 is filed as an ORF, its function uncertain. The sequence came from a human donor in good health (CMV status not recorded). Some clones in this sample may be carry-over from other donors' samples. The sequences come from CD8+ T cells from cultured PBMCs, collected from culture after CMV antigen stimulation. The chain's CDR3 is CASSLTRSVHNEQFF. CDR3 bases: TGTGCCAGCAGCTTGACCCGCTCAGTCCACAATGAGCAGTTCTTC.